The text below deals with one T cell receptor (beta chain). The antigen is unknown. This sample was taken from a study of T cell repertoires in cytomegalovirus infection. About the research overall: Used in the study were CMV epitopes, some recently identified and HLA-C-restricted, others well-studied and HLA-B-restricted. Both a matching HLA type and CMV infection were indicated by public TCR beta signatures.

Germline V CDR1 and CDR2: MNHEY, SMNVEV (reference sequence). The ends were cut back, 4 bases at V and 0 bases at J, with 10 bases in the middle. CDR3 length equals 14 residues. Each CDR3 protein is one row after TCRdb ran MiXCR on the reads. Of some 920,000 distinct CDR3 sequences in the sample, around a third are singletons; the top ten hold over 11%. Study outcomes and limitations: Dominating the ex vivo response were HLA-C-restricted CMV-specific TCR beta clonotypes.

The J gene is TRBJ2-7, the V gene TRBV27; D is possibly TRBD1 or TRBD2 (5 bases each). The sample was cultured CD8+ T cells from PBMCs, taken from culture after CMV antigen stimulation. The receptor comes from a human donor in good health (CMV status not recorded). Some clones in this sample may be carry-over from other donors' samples. This chain's CDR3 is CASSSGQYSYEQYF. The CDR3 bases are TGTGCCAGCAGTTCGGGGCAGTACTCCTACGAGCAGTACTTC.